These 24 T cell receptor beta chains originate from one sample sequenced in a study of graft-versus-host responses after intestinal transplantation. Sequencing was performed with immunoSEQ multiplex PCR; in TCRdb, only in-frame clones are kept and a portion is missing. The sample lists around 29,000 clones, 70% to 90% occurring once. This material consisted of PBMCs, taken around 480 days after intestinal transplantation. The receptors here all came from a human patient who received an intestinal transplant, so some T cells may come from the graft donor.

The chain combines TRBV7-9 with TRBJ2-3; D is perhaps TRBD2 (6 bases). Germline V gene sequence: CDR1 SEHNR, CDR2 FQNEAQ (reference sequence). There are 17 residues in the CDR3. V was trimmed by 1 base and J by 0 bases, leaving 14 bases between them. CDR3 in amino acids: CASSLGMGGPSTDTQYF. DNA for the CDR3: TGTGCCAGCAGCTTAGGCATGGGGGGACCAAGCACAGATACGCAGTATTTT.

The CDR3 sequence is CASSQVGGTDTQYF. For the CDR3, the DNA is TGTGCCAGCAGCCAAGTGGGGGGCACAGATACGCAGTATTTT. The rearrangement links TRBV14 to TRBJ2-3; D is possibly TRBD1 or TRBD2 (5 bases each). The V end lost 1 base, the J end lost 1 base, and 6 bases lay between the germline ends. Germline V gene lookup returns CDR1 SGHDN and CDR2 FVKESK. The CDR3 length is 14 residues.

This chain uses TRBV6-5 with TRBJ1-6, with TRBD1 identical over 9 bases. CDR1 MNHEY and CDR2 SVGAGI come from the germline V gene. The CDR3 totals 14 residues. With V trimmed by 4 bases and J by 10 bases, 5 bases remained unmatched. The CDR3, as DNA: TGTGCCAGCAGTTGGGACAGGGTTCTGTCACCCCTCCACTTT. It codes for CASSWDRVLSPLHF.

The gene calls are TRBV6-1 and TRBJ1-1; 10 nucleotides agree with TRBD1. The CDR3 length is 15 residues. With V trimmed by 4 bases and J by 5 bases, 7 bases remained unmatched. The germline gives CDR1 MNHNS, CDR2 SASEGT. DNA for the CDR3: TGTGCCAGCAGTGTCTTAGGGACAGGGGTGACTGAAGCTTTCTTT. This codes for CASSVLGTGVTEAFF.

The rearrangement links TRBV5-6 to TRBJ2-1; 7 bases are a match to TRBD1. This CDR3 spans 15 amino acids. V shed 5 bases and J 2 bases; nucleotides not matched to a gene: 7. Germline assignment: CDR1 SGHDT and CDR2 YYEEEE. CDR3 loop: CASRADRLAYNEQFF. The CDR3 DNA is TGTGCCAGCAGAGCGGACAGGCTGGCCTACAATGAGCAGTTCTTC.

This chain uses TRBV28 with TRBJ1-1, with 7 nucleotides matching TRBD1. V trimming: 7 bases; J trimming: 1 base; junction bases outside the gene matches: 6. Germline CDR1 reads MDHEN; CDR2 reads SYDVKM. There are 14 residues in the CDR3. The CDR3 region has the DNA TGTGCCAGCACCATAGGGGGCCCGAACACTGAAGCTTTCTTT. It is translated as CASTIGGPNTEAFF.

This sequence joins TRBV18 and TRBJ1-2; no reliable D call. The length of the CDR3 is 13 residues. Trimming pared 9 bases from V and 2 bases from J, leaving 13 bases between. Germline loops: CDR1 KGHSH, CDR2 LQKENI. The CDR3 is CASSGSGNYGYTF. CDR3 sequence (DNA): TGTGCCAGTTCGGGCTCCGGGAACTATGGCTACACCTTC.

The J gene is TRBJ2-1, the V gene TRBV5-4; the match to TRBD2 covers 12 bases. The CDR3 is 15 amino acids. Germline-derived CDR1 and CDR2 are SGHNT and YYREEE (reference sequence). V dropped 5 bases and J dropped 4; count of bases not matched to a gene: 4. The CDR3 sequence: CASSLTSGGYNEQFF. The DNA of the CDR3 is TGTGCCAGCAGTTTGACTAGCGGGGGATACAATGAGCAGTTCTTC.

This sequence joins TRBV10-3 and TRBJ2-1; D not resolved. The germline V gene has CDR1 ENHRY and CDR2 SYGVKD. This CDR3 spans 16 amino acids. V lost 4 bases and J lost 5, with 18 bases in between. CDR3 sequence: CAISVQTTTMNNEQFF. Here the CDR3 DNA reads TGTGCCATCAGTGTACAGACAACCACTATGAACAATGAGCAGTTCTTC.

This clone was seen a few times. The gene calls are TRBV29-1 and TRBJ1-3, with D possibly TRBD1 on 6 matching bases. Germline values: CDR1 SQVTM, CDR2 ANQGSEA. The CDR3 has 12 residues. The germline V and J ends were trimmed by 4 bases and 10 bases, with 14 bases remaining between them. In nucleotides, the CDR3 is TGCAGCGTTGGGGACACGGTTAATACCATATATTTT. Protein sequence: CSVGDTVNTIYF.

The chain recombines TRBV5-1 with TRBJ2-1; TRBD2 matches at 13 bases. This CDR3 is 13 amino acids long. Germline loops: CDR1 SGHRS, CDR2 YFSETQ. J gave up 7 bases and V 5 bases, and 0 bases lay outside the gene matches. The chain's CDR3 is CASRTSGRNEQFF. The CDR3, as DNA: TGCGCCAGCAGGACTAGCGGGAGGAATGAGCAGTTCTTC. The whole variable domain, remainder taken from reference TRBV5-1 and TRBJ2-1, is KAGVTQTPRYLIKTRGQQVTLSCSPISGHRSVSWYQQTPGQGLQFLFEYFSETQRNKGNFPGRFSGRQFSNSRSEMNVSTLELGDSALYLCASRTSGRNEQFFGPGTRLTVL.

V usage is TRBV27 and J usage is TRBJ2-5, with 7 bases aligning to TRBD1. Looked up from germline, CDR1 is MNHEY and CDR2 is SMNVEV (reference sequence). The CDR3 loop spans 16 amino acids. Trimming removed 5 bases from V and 5 bases from J; junction bases left unmatched: 14. CDR3: CASSQIPLQGSETQYF. The CDR3 DNA follows: TGTGCCAGCAGTCAAATACCCCTACAGGGGAGTGAGACCCAGTACTTC.

V gene TRBV6-4 combines with J gene TRBJ2-7, with 9 bases identical to TRBD1. Unmatched junction bases numbered 0, after V lost 6 bases and J lost 3 bases. CDR1 is MRHNA, CDR2 SNTAGT, per germline. The CDR3 is made up of 12 amino acids. The CDR3 DNA reads as TGTGCCAGCAGGACAGGGGGCTACGAGCAGTACTTC. Its protein is CASRTGGYEQYF.

V gene TRBV5-1 combines with J gene TRBJ2-3; D gene unclear. CDR1 is SGHRS and CDR2 is YFSETQ in the germline V gene. CDR3 length: 16 amino acids. Trimming shortened V by 7 bases and J by 1 base, and 19 bases separated the two germline ends. CDR3 in amino acids: CASRPTAFGGTDTQYF. The CDR3, as DNA: TGCGCCAGCCGCCCCACAGCCTTTGGCGGCACAGATACGCAGTATTTT.

The chain joins TRBV28 to TRBJ1-1, with no clear D. With 6 bases removed from V and 4 bases from J, the gap between germline ends came to 12 bases. Germline CDR1 MDHEN, CDR2 SYDVKM. The CDR3 is 13 residues long. The CDR3 nucleotides read TGTGCCAGCAGCGAAACTGGCGGCACTGAAGCTTTCTTT. Its protein is CASSETGGTEAFF.

The chain recombines TRBV5-4 with TRBJ2-2; D not certain. CDR3 size: 13 residues. Trimming took off 2 bases at V and 4 bases at J, with 6 bases between the two ends. Germline CDR1 is SGHNT and CDR2 is YYREEE (reference sequence). CDR3 region: CASSFVGTGELFF. CDR3 sequence (DNA): TGTGCCAGCAGCTTCGTGGGCACCGGGGAGCTGTTTTTT.

The rearrangement joins TRBV15 to TRBJ2-1, with 8 bases lining up with TRBD2. This CDR3 spans 16 amino acids. V trimming: 3 bases; J trimming: 10 bases; junction bases outside the gene matches: 14. Germline V gene sequence: CDR1 LNHNV, CDR2 YYDKDF (reference sequence). CDR3 in DNA: TGTGCCACCAGCAGCCCAAGGGCGGGAGGCCGGAAGGAGCAGTTCTTC. Encoded protein: CATSSPRAGGRKEQFF.

The V gene is TRBV27, the J gene TRBJ2-1; the D gene is possibly TRBD1 (6 bases). V was pared by 6 bases and J by 3 bases, with 15 bases between. CDR1 and CDR2 from the germline V gene are MNHEY and SMNVEV (reference sequence). There are 15 residues in the CDR3. The CDR3 reads CASRPTGSVYNEQFF. The CDR3 region has the DNA TGTGCCAGCAGGCCTACAGGGTCAGTCTACAATGAGCAGTTCTTC.

J is TRBJ2-2 and V is TRBV11-2; D is undetermined. CDR1 SGHAT and CDR2 FQNNGV come from the germline V gene. V was pared by 1 base and J by 4 bases, with 7 bases between. The CDR3 is 14 amino acids. CDR3 amino acids: CASSLAQFTGELFF. CDR3 in DNA: TGTGCCAGCAGCTTAGCCCAGTTCACCGGGGAGCTGTTTTTT.

V gene TRBV6-6 combines with J gene TRBJ1-5; 10 bases are shared with TRBD1. This CDR3 has 13 amino acids. The germline gives CDR1 MNHNY, CDR2 SVGAGI (reference sequence). J lost 5 bases, V lost 8 bases, and 3 bases had no gene match. The CDR3 region is CASATGGYQPQHF. The CDR3 DNA reads TGTGCCAGCGCGACAGGGGGCTATCAGCCCCAGCATTTT.

This chain links TRBV29-1 with TRBJ2-5; 7 bases match TRBD1. The CDR3 runs 12 residues. After removal of 5 bases from V and 4 bases from J, the junction contained 4 bases not matched to a gene. Germline loops: CDR1 SQVTM, CDR2 ANQGSEA. CDR3 DNA: TGCAGCGTTATCCCAGGGGGAGAGACCCAGTACTTC. Residues: CSVIPGGETQYF.

The chain combines TRBV10-2 with TRBJ2-2; 9 bases fit TRBD1. The CDR3 sequence is 14 residues long. Looked up from germline, CDR1 is WSHSY and CDR2 is SAAADI. The ends lost 8 bases at V and 1 base at J; junction bases unmatched: 2. The CDR3 loop reads CASYRGQNTGELFF. The CDR3 DNA reads TGCGCCAGCTACAGGGGGCAGAACACCGGGGAGCTGTTTTTT.

CDR3 nucleotide sequence: TGTGCCAGCAGCATAAACCCAGGGAGTGAAGCTTTCTTT. Protein sequence: CASSINPGSEAFF. This chain uses TRBV7-7 with TRBJ1-1; D is perhaps TRBD1 (5 bases). Germline CDR1 is SSHAT and CDR2 is FNYEAQ (reference sequence). Trimming stripped 5 bases from V and 7 bases from J, with 14 bases between. CDR3 size: 13 residues.

This sequence joins TRBV25-1 and TRBJ2-1; 8 nucleotides match TRBD2. The CDR3 totals 17 residues. The V and J ends lost 9 bases and 0 bases, in that order; junction bases with no gene match: 13. Germline V lookup: CDR1 MGHDK, CDR2 SYGVNS. The CDR3 here is CARRDRLSGSSYNEQFF. CDR3 DNA sequence: TGTGCCAGGCGAGACCGACTAAGCGGGAGCTCCTACAATGAGCAGTTCTTC.